These 17 T cell receptor beta chains came from one sample sequenced in a study of blood T cell repertoires in COVID-19. Generated by immunoSEQ multiplex PCR, the TCRdb table keeps only in-frame clones and is missing some. Of 65,000 to 85,000 clones in the sample, 80% to 90% were seen once. The material sequenced was peripheral blood. The receptors stem from a man aged 45-65 years with acute or convalescent COVID-19.

The chain is built from TRBV9 and TRBJ2-7; 9 bases line up with TRBD1. This CDR3 is built from 15 residues. The V gene's germline CDR1 is SGDLS and CDR2 YYNGEE. The ends lost 4 bases at V and 4 bases at J; junction bases unmatched: 9. The CDR3 is CASSPNPGTGYEQYF. The CDR3 coding sequence is TGTGCCAGCAGCCCAAACCCCGGGACAGGGTACGAGCAGTACTTC.

J is TRBJ2-3 and V is TRBV5-5; possible D gene TRBD1, 5 bases. CDR3 size: 16 residues. Germline assignment: CDR1 SGHKS and CDR2 YYEKEE (reference sequence). Between the trimmed V and J ends, which lost 0 bases and 0 bases, there was a span of 11 bases. In DNA form, the CDR3 reads TGTGCCAGCAGCTTGGTGGCGGACACTAGCACAGATACGCAGTATTTT. As protein: CASSLVADTSTDTQYF. Variable domain in full (rest from reference TRBV5-5 and TRBJ2-3): DAGVTQSPTHLIKTRGQQVTLRCSPISGHKSVSWYQQVLGQGPQFIFQYYEKEERGRGNFPDRFSARQFPNYSSELNVNALLLGDSALYLCASSLVADTSTDTQYFGPGTRLTVL.

The V and J genes are TRBV3-1 (or the pseudogene TRBV3-2) and TRBJ2-1; 10 bases fit TRBD1. Germline assignment: CDR1 LGHDT and CDR2 YNNKEL (reference sequence). The CDR3 runs to 15 residues. Germline trimming cut 3 bases from V and 6 bases from J; bases unmatched to any gene: 5. CDR3 coding DNA: TGTGCCAGCAGCCATCGGACAGGGGGAGTCAATGAGCAGTTCTTC. It specifies CASSHRTGGVNEQFF.

The chain is built from TRBV18 and TRBJ2-1; 9 bases map to TRBD2. The J segment lost 4 bases and the V segment lost 3 bases, leaving 10 bases of the junction unmatched. The CDR3 spans 17 residues. Germline V gene lookup returns CDR1 KGHSH and CDR2 LQKENI. The CDR3 nucleotides read TGTGCCAGCTCACCGCAGCGGGGGGCCTCCGGGTACAATGAGCAGTTCTTC. It yields the protein CASSPQRGASGYNEQFF.

The chain couples TRBV28 to TRBJ2-1; tentative D call: TRBD2 (5 bases). CDR1 and CDR2 from the germline V gene are MDHEN and SYDVKM. With 3 bases removed from V and 7 bases from J, the gap between germline ends came to 7 bases. The CDR3 covers 12 residues. Written as DNA, the CDR3 is TGTGCCAGCAGTTTGAGACTAAATGAGCAGTTCTTC. Its protein is CASSLRLNEQFF.

This chain connects TRBV18 to TRBJ1-2, with 7 positions matching TRBD1. The trim removed 6 bases at V and 4 bases at J, leaving 11 bases unmatched. Germline CDR1 reads KGHSH; CDR2 reads LQKENI. CDR3 length equals 15 residues. Written as DNA, the CDR3 is TGTGCCAGCTCCCCAAACAGACAGGGATCCTATGGCTACACCTTC. Its translation: CASSPNRQGSYGYTF. Looking up the rest from reference TRBV18 and TRBJ1-2 gives the full variable domain: NAGVMQNPRHLVRRRGQEARLRCSPMKGHSHVYWYRQLPEEGLKFMVYLQKENIIDESGMPKERFSAEFPKEGPSILRIQQVVRGDSAAYFCASSPNRQGSYGYTFGSGTRLTVV.

This rearrangement joins TRBV10-2 to TRBJ2-5, with 7 nucleotides matching TRBD1. The germline CDR1 and CDR2 sequences are WSHSY and SAAADI. V was pared by 9 bases and J by 4 bases, with 8 bases of the junction left unmatched. The CDR3 consists of 13 residues. The CDR3 nucleotides are TGCGCCAGGTCGACAGGGCGTCGAGAGACCCAGTACTTC. Protein sequence: CARSTGRRETQYF.

The genes are TRBV6-5 and TRBJ1-5, with D possibly being TRBD1 (6 bases). Germline V lookup: CDR1 MNHEY, CDR2 SVGAGI. Deletions cut 4 bases from V and 5 bases from J, with 15 bases between. There are 15 residues in the CDR3. CDR3 loop: CASSLNRESDQPQHF. In DNA form, the CDR3 reads TGTGCCAGCAGTTTAAACAGGGAGAGTGATCAGCCCCAGCATTTT.

The V gene is TRBV6-6, the J gene TRBJ2-7; D is perhaps TRBD1 (6 bases). Between the trimmed V and J ends, which lost 7 bases and 4 bases, there was a span of 17 bases. There are 14 residues in the CDR3. Germline CDR1 is MNHNY and CDR2 is SVGAGI (reference sequence). The CDR3 DNA reads TGTGCCAGCACCCAGGGGCGGTTGAAATACGAGCAGTACGTC. Its translation: CASTQGRLKYEQYV.

The genes are TRBV27 and TRBJ1-4; possible D gene TRBD1, 5 bases. The CDR3 is 16 residues long. V gave up 6 bases and J gave up 4 bases, with 18 bases separating them. CDR1 and CDR2 from the germline V gene are MNHEY and SMNVEV (reference sequence). The CDR3 is CASSGGGVMSNEKLFF. CDR3 bases: TGTGCCAGCAGCGGCGGGGGGGTAATGAGTAATGAAAAACTGTTTTTT.

CDR3 residues: CASSPGGGVPHEQYV. The CDR3 DNA is TGCGCCAGCAGTCCCGGTGGAGGGGTCCCCCACGAGCAGTACGTC. The chain employs TRBV10-2 and TRBJ2-7; D possibly corresponds to TRBD2 (6 bases). V was clipped by 5 bases and J by 5 bases, with 19 bases between them. This CDR3 is 15 amino acids long. Germline CDR1 WSHSY, CDR2 SAAADI.

The chain combines TRBV6-2 or TRBV6-3 with TRBJ1-1, with 7 bases that match TRBD1. This CDR3 is built from 17 residues. CDR1 is MNHEY and CDR2 is SVGEGT in the germline V gene. V gave up 5 bases and J gave up 0 bases; unmatched junction bases: 12. DNA of the CDR3: TGTGCCAGCAGTCCCAAGGGGGCCCTCCAGATGAACACTGAAGCTTTCTTT. Protein: CASSPKGALQMNTEAFF.

DNA of the CDR3: TGTGCCAGCAGCTTATGGGGACAGGGAGGAACTGAAGCTTTCTTT. Protein product: CASSLWGQGGTEAFF. The chain combines TRBV7-2 with TRBJ1-1; TRBD1 aligns across 9 bases. Trimming took 2 bases from V and 5 from J; bases not matched to a gene: 6. Germline CDR1 is SGHTA and CDR2 is FQGNSA. The CDR3 has 15 amino acids.

The chain has TRBV5-5 and TRBJ1-5; no firm D call. V shed 1 base and J shed 4 bases, with 6 bases lying between them. The CDR3 has 13 amino acids. CDR1 is SGHKS and CDR2 is YYEKEE in the germline V gene (reference sequence). CDR3 sequence reads: CASSLPGNQPQHF. The CDR3, as DNA: TGTGCCAGCAGCTTGCCGGGGAATCAGCCCCAGCATTTT.

Only one count was recorded for this clone. The V and J genes are TRBV27 and TRBJ2-7; no definite D call. The V and J ends lost 4 bases and 2 bases respectively, with 6 bases between them. CDR3 size: 12 residues. Germline V gene data show CDR1 as MNHEY and CDR2 as SMNVEV (reference sequence). CDR3 loop: CASSSSPYEQYF. DNA of the CDR3: TGTGCCAGCAGTTCTTCCCCCTACGAGCAGTACTTC.

This chain links TRBV7-2 with TRBJ1-5, with TRBD1 as a possible D gene (5 bases). CDR1 SGHTA and CDR2 FQGNSA come from the germline V gene. This CDR3 spans 15 amino acids. Trimming removed 1 base at V and 6 bases at J, with 13 bases between. The CDR3 protein is CASSLDKGRGQPQHF. The DNA for the CDR3 is TGTGCCAGCAGCTTAGATAAGGGGCGCGGTCAGCCCCAGCATTTT.

The chain joins TRBV18 to TRBJ1-6; weak D call: TRBD1 (5 bases). Looked up from germline, CDR1 is KGHSH and CDR2 is LQKENI. The CDR3 has 15 residues. V was shortened by 4 bases and J by 5 bases, with 12 bases between the two germline ends. The CDR3 nucleotides are TGTGCCAGCTCACTGTCAGAAGGGGATAATTCACCCCTCCACTTT. Translation gives CASSLSEGDNSPLHF.